A selection of T cell receptor beta chains follows, all from one sample in a study of beta chain features in type 1 diabetes. Measured with immunoSEQ multiplex PCR; TCRdb has only the in-frame clones, and not every one. The sample includes 250,000 to 400,000 clones, less than 15% of them seen just once. Sequencing used central memory CD4+ T cells from blood. The receptors here all came from a man under 40 in good health. Both conserved end residues are part of each CDR3. The D gene is left open where the match is weak. Where a row states a size, it is once, few, many or the class of an expanded clone; other rows omit it.

v_gene: TRBV6-1; d_gene: TRBD1; j_gene: TRBJ1-5; abundance: many; CDR3nt: TGTGCCAGCGACAGGGAGTTGAATAGCAATCAGCCCCAGCATTTT; CDR3aa: CASDRELNSNQPQHF
v_gene: TRBV19; d_gene: TRBD2; j_gene: TRBJ2-2; abundance: .; CDR3nt: TGTGCCAGTACCAGGACTAGTGGGGCCGGGGAGCTGTTTTTT; CDR3aa: CASTRTSGAGELFF
v_gene: TRBV29-1; d_gene: .; j_gene: TRBJ1-2; abundance: .; CDR3nt: TGCAGCGTCCCTTTGAAGGGGGGCACTGGCTATGGCTACACCTTC; CDR3aa: CSVPLKGGTGYGYTF
v_gene: TRBV19; d_gene: TRBD1; j_gene: TRBJ2-6; abundance: .; CDR3nt: TGTGCCAGTAGTATGCATCCGGGACAGGTGTTCTCTGGGGCCAACGTCCTGACTTTC; CDR3aa: CASSMHPGQVFSGANVLTF
v_gene: TRBV30; d_gene: .; j_gene: TRBJ1-3; abundance: few; CDR3nt: TGTGCCTGGAGTAAATTCTCTGGAAACACCATATATTTT; CDR3aa: CAWSKFSGNTIYF
v_gene: TRBV20-1; d_gene: TRBD2; j_gene: TRBJ2-1; abundance: .; CDR3nt: TGCAGTGCTAGAACTAGCGGGCAGCAGTTCTTC; CDR3aa: CSARTSGQQFF
v_gene: TRBV5-6; d_gene: TRBD1; j_gene: TRBJ1-2; abundance: .; CDR3nt: TGTGCCAGCAGCCTTACAGGACAGGGTTCTGGGAAGTATGGCTACACCTTC; CDR3aa: CASSLTGQGSGKYGYTF
v_gene: TRBV27; d_gene: .; j_gene: TRBJ2-1; abundance: many; CDR3nt: TGTGCCAGCAAGAACAGGGTGAGAAGCGAGCAGTTCTTC; CDR3aa: CASKNRVRSEQFF
v_gene: TRBV7-2; d_gene: .; j_gene: TRBJ2-4; abundance: .; CDR3nt: TGTGCCAGCAGCTCCCCGGGTCCAGTAAACAAAAACATTCAGTACTTC; CDR3aa: CASSSPGPVNKNIQYF
v_gene: TRBV11-2; d_gene: TRBD2; j_gene: TRBJ2-4; abundance: .; CDR3nt: TGTGCCAGCAGCTTAGAAGCGGGGGGCCCAGGCATTCAGTACTTC; CDR3aa: CASSLEAGGPGIQYF
v_gene: TRBV4-3; d_gene: .; j_gene: TRBJ1-4; abundance: .; CDR3nt: TGCGCCAGCAGCCAGGAGGGATTAACTAATGAAAAACTGTTTTTT; CDR3aa: CASSQEGLTNEKLFF
v_gene: TRBV7-9; d_gene: .; j_gene: TRBJ1-1; abundance: few; CDR3nt: TGTGCCAGCAGCTTAGTAACAGGGATGAACACTGAAGCTTTCTTT; CDR3aa: CASSLVTGMNTEAFF
v_gene: TRBV9; d_gene: TRBD2; j_gene: TRBJ2-3; abundance: .; CDR3nt: TGTGCCAGCAGCGTAAGTAGTAGCGGGGGCACAGATACGCAGTATTTT; CDR3aa: CASSVSSSGGTDTQYF
v_gene: TRBV7-9; d_gene: .; j_gene: TRBJ1-6; abundance: few; CDR3nt: TGTGCCAGCAGCTTAGAGGACAGAAATTCACCCCTCCACTTT; CDR3aa: CASSLEDRNSPLHF
v_gene: TRBV2; d_gene: TRBD2; j_gene: TRBJ2-1; abundance: .; CDR3nt: TGTGCCAGCAGTGGAGTTGGACTAGAGGCACTCTTC; CDR3aa: CASSGVGLEALF
v_gene: TRBV7-2; d_gene: .; j_gene: TRBJ2-1; abundance: .; CDR3nt: TGTGCCAGCAGCTACGGGATTAACTACAATGAGCAGTTCTTC; CDR3aa: CASSYGINYNEQFF
v_gene: TRBV14; d_gene: .; j_gene: TRBJ2-5; abundance: .; CDR3nt: TGTGCCAGCAGCCAAGATCTAGAGACCCAGTACTTC; CDR3aa: CASSQDLETQYF
v_gene: TRBV9; d_gene: .; j_gene: TRBJ2-1; abundance: few; CDR3nt: TGTGCCAGCAGCTTAAGTATGAATGAGCAGTTCTTC; CDR3aa: CASSLSMNEQFF